Listed here are 8 T cell receptor beta chains from one sample, sequenced in a study of vaccination and CD4 T cells after COVID-19 (dated by TCRdb to the early 2020s). Library prep was done by PCR. The sample was run on an Illumina iSeq 100. TCRdb reworked the public reads: Q25 trimming with fastp, MiXCR clone assembly, productive beta chains retained. Identical CDR3 protein sequences are pooled into one entry, listed with their most common genes and DNA. For this sample the table gives 25,000 to 30,000 distinct CDR3 sequences, of which 45% to 55% were detected only once. The ten biggest clones cover more than 5.5% of the sample. The time point label, as the study defines it: late sampling 161 to 241 days after vaccination in a few convalescent patients. This material consisted of CD4+ T cells from blood, taken about 7 months after SARS-CoV-2 vaccination. The source of these receptors is a human donor who had recovered from COVID-19.

This clonotype was counted only a few times. J is TRBJ2-7 and V is TRBV15, with TRBD1 matching over 7 bases. The CDR3 covers 14 residues. V lost 3 bases and J lost 4; bases outside the gene matches: 6. In germline, CDR1 is LNHNV, CDR2 YYDKDF (reference sequence). The CDR3 here is CATSRTRDSYEQYF. The CDR3 DNA is TGTGCCACCAGCAGGACCCGGGACAGTTACGAGCAGTACTTC.

The rearrangement links TRBV7-2 to TRBJ2-1; 9 positions match TRBD2. In germline, CDR1 is SGHTA, CDR2 FQGNSA. The CDR3 spans 14 residues. The ends lost 6 bases at V and 7 bases at J; junction bases unmatched: 7. The CDR3 DNA sequence: TGTGCCAGCAGTCCGGGACTAGCTATAAATGAGCAGTTCTTC. It encodes CASSPGLAINEQFF.

The chain uses TRBV6-1 and TRBJ2-2; no clear D. Trimming took 7 bases from V and 8 from J, leaving 11 bases between them. CDR1 is MNHNS and CDR2 is SASEGT in the germline V gene. The CDR3 contains 12 residues. The CDR3 protein is CASTDGIGELFF. DNA for the CDR3: TGTGCCAGCACCGATGGGATTGGGGAGCTGTTTTTT.

The chain couples TRBV7-9 to TRBJ2-5; 8 nucleotides align to TRBD2. CDR1 is SEHNR, CDR2 FQNEAQ, per germline (reference sequence). V shed 10 bases and J 0 bases; nucleotides not matched to a gene: 22. CDR3 length equals 19 residues. The CDR3 region has the DNA TGTGCCATCACTCGGCTTAAAGAGCGGGAGTCGACGTACCAAGAGACCCAGTACTTC. Its protein is CAITRLKERESTYQETQYF.

The chain has TRBV19 and TRBJ2-1, with D possibly called TRBD1 or TRBD2 (6 bases each). V shed 7 bases and J shed 8 bases, with 12 bases lying between them. This CDR3 comprises 12 residues. Germline-derived CDR1 and CDR2 are LNHDA and SQIVND (reference sequence). The CDR3 loop is CASTLGGDEQFF. In DNA form, the CDR3 reads TGTGCCAGTACCCTGGGGGGCGATGAGCAGTTCTTC. Full variable domain (rest looked up from reference TRBV19 and TRBJ2-1): DGGITQSPKYLFRKEGQNVTLSCEQNLNHDAMYWYRQDPGQGLRLIYYSQIVNDFQKGDIAEGYSVSREKKESFPLTVTSAQKNPTAFYLCASTLGGDEQFFGPGTRLTVL.

The rearrangement joins TRBV7-2 to TRBJ2-7; 10 bases agree with TRBD2. V gave up 5 bases and J gave up 7 bases; unmatched junction bases: 11. Germline CDR1 reads SGHTA; CDR2 reads FQGNSA. The CDR3 totals 15 residues. CDR3 in DNA: TGTGCCAGCAGCCCATTGACTAGCGGGCGAGGGGAGCAGTACTTC. Amino acid sequence: CASSPLTSGRGEQYF.

By proportion, this clonotype is medium-sized. CDR3 amino acids: CASSNSWEGQPQHF. CDR3 nucleotide sequence: TGTGCCAGCAGCAACAGCTGGGAGGGTCAGCCCCAGCATTTT. This rearrangement joins TRBV6-1 to TRBJ1-5, with unresolved D. The V gene's germline CDR1 is MNHNS and CDR2 SASEGT. The CDR3 is 14 amino acids. The V end was cut by 6 bases, the J end by 6 bases, with 15 bases between.

V usage is TRBV25-1 and J usage is TRBJ2-3; TRBD2 aligns across 15 bases. Trimming removed 3 bases from V and 3 bases from J; junction bases left unmatched: 10. Germline values: CDR1 MGHDK, CDR2 SYGVNS. The CDR3 is 19 residues long. The CDR3 DNA follows: TGTGCCAGCAGTGACCCTGGACTAGCGGGAGGGGTGAGGACAGATACGCAGTATTTT. It codes for CASSDPGLAGGVRTDTQYF.